This T cell receptor (beta chain) was recorded in a study of cytotoxic CD8 clonotypes in ibrutinib-treated CLL. Notes on the study in general: Progressing and sustained-remission patients had different sampling times. Public clonotypes, an uncommon group, contracted or remained stable on treatment. Exceeding age-matched healthy donors, baseline clonality also tracked the counts of circulating CD8+ T cells.

Germline V gene data show CDR1 as MDHEN and CDR2 as SYDVKM. This CDR3 region has 13 residues. The V gene lost 7 bases and the J gene lost 2 bases, with 12 bases spanning the gap. This clone has just one count. Its antigen is as yet unknown. Repertoires were generated with immunoSEQ multiplex PCR, while TCRdb's copy carries only in-frame clones and drops some. The sample consists of roughly 200,000 clones, 55% to 85% of them appearing once. The TCR originated in a human donor with chronic lymphocytic leukemia. The source was PBMCs, collected after 24 months of ibrutinib treatment. The chain employs TRBV28 and TRBJ2-7; possible D gene TRBD2, 5 bases. The CDR3 reads CASTLTTPYEQYF. In nucleotides, the CDR3 is TGTGCCAGCACCTTGACTACCCCCTACGAGCAGTACTTC.